Listed below are T cell receptor beta chains from one sample, sequenced in a study of blood T cell repertoires in COVID-19. Sequencing used immunoSEQ multiplex PCR; TCRdb keeps in-frame clones, though not all of them. The table shows 450,000 to 500,000 clones, with 70% to 90% occurring only once. Sequencing input: peripheral blood. The receptors come from a human donor in a cohort sampled during active COVID-19. CDR3s include the opening cysteine and the closing phenylalanine or tryptophan. D genes are given only for firm matches. Expanded clones get a size class; other rows say once, few or many, or leave the size out.

J gene	clone size	V gene	D gene	CDR3 DNA	CDR3 protein
TRBJ2-2	-	TRBV29-1	-	TGCAGCGTGGCCGACAGCCTCACCGGGGAGCTGTTTTTT	CSVADSLTGELFF
TRBJ2-7	-	TRBV30	TRBD1	TGTGCCTGGAGTGGGGACAGGGGCTTTCACGAGCAGTACTTC	CAWSGDRGFHEQYF
TRBJ2-2	-	TRBV9	TRBD2	TGTGCCTCGGGGGGGGCCACCGGGGAGCTGTTTTTT	CASGGATGELFF
TRBJ1-1	-	TRBV4-3	-	TGCGCCAGCAGCCACAGGGTGAACACTGAAGCTTTCTTT	CASSHRVNTEAFF
TRBJ1-5	-	TRBV12-5	-	TGTGCTAGTGGTTTGCTACTCGGTCGTGACAATCAGCCCCAGCATTTT	CASGLLLGRDNQPQHF
TRBJ2-1	-	TRBV5-1	-	TGCGCCAGCAGCTTGGAACCCGGGGGCTCCTACAATGAGCAGTTCTTC	CASSLEPGGSYNEQFF
TRBJ1-5	-	TRBV7-2	-	TGTGCCAGCAGCTTAGGAGGGTATCAGCCCCAGCATTTT	CASSLGGYQPQHF
TRBJ1-2	-	TRBV21-1	-	TGTGCCAGCAGCAGGGTTTCGGACAGAACTAACTATGGCTACACCTTC	CASSRVSDRTNYGYTF
TRBJ2-2	-	TRBV3-1/TRBV3-2	TRBD1	TGTGCCAGCAGCCTCCGGGACAGAAGCGGGGAGCTGTTTTTT	CASSLRDRSGELFF
TRBJ2-1	-	TRBV11-2	-	TGTGCCAGCAGCTTAGGAGGGGGAACCTACAATGAGCAGTTCTTC	CASSLGGGTYNEQFF
TRBJ2-5	-	TRBV9	TRBD1	TGTGCCAGCAGCGTCGGACAGGGATTCGGAGAGACCCAGTACTTC	CASSVGQGFGETQYF
TRBJ1-6	-	TRBV7-8	-	TGTGCCAGCAGCTTTTCACAGGATAATTCACCCCTCCACTTT	CASSFSQDNSPLHF
TRBJ2-5	-	TRBV27	-	TGTGCCAGCGGATCGGTGGGCAGGGGAGAGACCCAGTACTTC	CASGSVGRGETQYF
TRBJ2-3	-	TRBV6-7	TRBD2	TGTGCCAGCAGTCCGGGACTACTTATAACAGATACGCAGTATTTT	CASSPGLLITDTQYF
TRBJ2-2	-	TRBV5-4	TRBD1	TGTGCCAGCAGCTTTACCGGGACAGGCACCGGGGAGCTGTTTTTT	CASSFTGTGTGELFF
TRBJ1-2	-	TRBV19	TRBD1	TGTGCCAGTAGTATAAGCGGACAGGGAATCTATGGCTACACCTTC	CASSISGQGIYGYTF
TRBJ1-3	-	TRBV5-4	TRBD1	TGTGCCAGCAGCCGGGGTGGGACAGGGTATTCTGGAAACACCATATATTTT	CASSRGGTGYSGNTIYF
TRBJ1-1	once	TRBV11-2	-	TGTGCCAGCAGCCCAACTCGCACAGGGAACACTGAAGCTTTCTTT	CASSPTRTGNTEAFF
TRBJ2-2	-	TRBV7-3	TRBD2	TGTGCCAGCAGCCGTCCGGGACTAGCGGGAGGGCGGAACACCGGGGAGCTGTTTTTT	CASSRPGLAGGRNTGELFF
TRBJ2-7	-	TRBV10-1	-	TGCGCCAGCAGTGAAGACCGGAGCGGCCCAACCGGGAACGAGCAGTACTTC	CASSEDRSGPTGNEQYF
TRBJ2-6	-	TRBV28	TRBD1	TGTGCCAGCAAGGGCAGGGGGCTCACTGGGGCCAACGTCCTGACTTTC	CASKGRGLTGANVLTF
TRBJ2-1	-	TRBV12-3/TRBV12-4	TRBD1	TGTGCCAGCGGACAGGTGTACAATGAGCAGTTCTTC	CASGQVYNEQFF
TRBJ2-3	once	TRBV30	-	TGTGCCTGGAGTCTTCAGGGTGGCACAGATACGCAGTATTTT	CAWSLQGGTDTQYF
TRBJ2-1	once	TRBV19	-	TGTGCCAGTAGTATATTGAGGAGAGGGAACAATGAGCAGTTCTTC	CASSILRRGNNEQFF
TRBJ2-3	-	TRBV5-4	TRBD1	TGTGCCAGCAGCTTGTTGATAGGGGGCATCACAGATACGCAGTATTTT	CASSLLIGGITDTQYF
TRBJ2-1	-	TRBV7-9	-	TGTGCCAGCAGACCTACAGGGAACTCCTACAATGAGCAGTTCTTC	CASRPTGNSYNEQFF
TRBJ1-1	-	TRBV2	-	TGTGCCAGCAGTGAATCACAGCTGAACACTGAAGCTTTCTTT	CASSESQLNTEAFF
TRBJ2-3	-	TRBV24-1	TRBD1	TGTGCCACCAGTGATTCGACAGGGTGGGTATATTTT	CATSDSTGWVYF
TRBJ2-7	-	TRBV30	-	TGTGCCTGGGCCTCGACTAGTATGGGGTCCTACGAGCAGTACTTC	CAWASTSMGSYEQYF
TRBJ1-5	-	TRBV4-3	-	TGCGCCAGCAGCCAAGGATGGGCGACAGGAGATAGCAATCAGCCCCAGCATTTT	CASSQGWATGDSNQPQHF
TRBJ1-3	-	TRBV9	-	TGTGCCAGCAGCGTAGGCACTGCTGGAAACACCATATATTTT	CASSVGTAGNTIYF
TRBJ1-2	many	TRBV28	-	TGTGCCAGCACTCCCGAGCCCGACTATGGCTACACCTTC	CASTPEPDYGYTF
TRBJ2-5	-	TRBV30	TRBD2	TGTGCCTGGAGAACTAGCGGGAGCTGGGAGACCCAGTACTTC	CAWRTSGSWETQYF
TRBJ2-3	-	TRBV10-3	TRBD2	TGTGCCATCAGTGGGGGTCTAGCGGGAGAGAGTCCAGATACGCAGTATTTT	CAISGGLAGESPDTQYF
TRBJ2-2	-	TRBV21-1	-	TGTGCCAGCAGACCGACAGGGGGCGCGAGGGGGACCGGGGAGCTGTTTTTT	CASRPTGGARGTGELFF
TRBJ2-3	-	TRBV28	TRBD2	TGTGCCAGCAGGGGAACTAGCGGTATCACAGATACGCAGTATTTT	CASRGTSGITDTQYF
TRBJ1-2	once	TRBV18	-	TGTGCCAGCTCACCACAACGCGAGGAAGGCTACACCTTC	CASSPQREEGYTF
TRBJ1-1	-	TRBV9	TRBD1	TGTGCCAGCAGCCCAGGGGGCAGATTGACTGAAGCTTTCTTT	CASSPGGRLTEAFF
TRBJ1-1	-	TRBV5-5	-	TGTGCCAGCAGCCTTATGAGAGGGACTGGGACTGAAGCTTTCTTT	CASSLMRGTGTEAFF
TRBJ1-4	-	TRBV7-9	TRBD1	TGTGCCAGCAGCTTAGTGGTCAGGGGGAGTGAAAAACTGTTTTTT	CASSLVVRGSEKLFF